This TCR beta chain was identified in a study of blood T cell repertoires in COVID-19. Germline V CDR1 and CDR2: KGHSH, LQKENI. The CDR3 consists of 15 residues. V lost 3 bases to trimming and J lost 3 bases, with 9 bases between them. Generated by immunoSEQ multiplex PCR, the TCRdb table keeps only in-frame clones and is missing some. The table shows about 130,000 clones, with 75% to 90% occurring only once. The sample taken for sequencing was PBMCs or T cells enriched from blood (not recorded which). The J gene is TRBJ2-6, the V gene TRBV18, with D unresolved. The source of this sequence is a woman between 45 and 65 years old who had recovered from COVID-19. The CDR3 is CASSPPLGGANVLTF. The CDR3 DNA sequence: TGTGCCAGCTCACCGCCGCTAGGTGGGGCCAACGTCCTGACTTTC. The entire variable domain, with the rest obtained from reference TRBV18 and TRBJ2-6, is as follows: NAGVMQNPRHLVRRRGQEARLRCSPMKGHSHVYWYRQLPEEGLKFMVYLQKENIIDESGMPKERFSAEFPKEGPSILRIQQVVRGDSAAYFCASSPPLGGANVLTFGAGSRLTVL.